This T cell receptor (beta chain) was identified during a study of blood T cells in healthy people across ages. Overall study findings and caveats: Long-lived donors exceeded aged donors in naive CD4+ cells and diversity.

This clonotype was counted at least ten times. What it binds is not known. Using a J-beta primer mix together with a sample-barcoded 5' primer, a second PCR was run for about 6 to 11 cycles. Using its own MiXCR run on the 5' RACE reads, TCRdb lists one record per CDR3 protein. The data contain about 680,000 distinct CDR3 sequences, 49% of them singletons. The germline V gene encodes CDR1 KGHSH and CDR2 LQKENI. The CDR3 consists of 14 residues. V lost 8 bases and J 4 bases, leaving 18 bases between the germline ends. The V and J genes are TRBV18 and TRBJ2-7; D tentatively fits TRBD1 or TRBD2 (5 bases each). The sequence derives from a woman in her sixties in good health. Source material: blood. CDR3 DNA: TGTGCCAGCAGTCCTGGGACCGGAGGTTACGAGCAGTACTTC. It is translated as CASSPGTGGYEQYF. Filled out from reference TRBV18 and TRBJ2-7, the complete variable domain reads NAGVMQNPRHLVRRRGQEARLRCSPMKGHSHVYWYRQLPEEGLKFMVYLQKENIIDESGMPKERFSAEFPKEGPSILRIQQVVRGDSAAYFCASSPGTGGYEQYFGPGTRLTVT.